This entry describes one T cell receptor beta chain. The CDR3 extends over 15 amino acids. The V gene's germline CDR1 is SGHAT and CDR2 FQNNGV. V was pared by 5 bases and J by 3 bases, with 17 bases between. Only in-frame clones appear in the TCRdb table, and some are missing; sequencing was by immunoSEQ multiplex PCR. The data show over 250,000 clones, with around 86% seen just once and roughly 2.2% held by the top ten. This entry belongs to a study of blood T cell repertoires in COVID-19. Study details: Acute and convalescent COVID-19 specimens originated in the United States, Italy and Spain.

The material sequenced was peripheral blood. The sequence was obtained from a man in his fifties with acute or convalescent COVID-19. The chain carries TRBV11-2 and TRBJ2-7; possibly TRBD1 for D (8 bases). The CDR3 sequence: CASSDPNRGGYEQYF. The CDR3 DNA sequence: TGTGCCAGCAGCGACCCCAACAGGGGGGGCTACGAGCAGTACTTC.